A single sample is the source of the 5 T cell receptor beta chains below, sequenced in a study of Ad26.COV2.S vaccination and SARS-CoV-2 variants. Here immunoSEQ multiplex PCR was the method, and the copy in TCRdb shows in-frame clones only, minus some. The table includes 150,000 to 200,000 clones, approximately 88% detected once. The sample in question was peripheral blood, obtained after recovery from COVID-19. The receptors derive from a human donor who had recovered from COVID-19.

This clone was observed a few times. The chain links TRBV27 to TRBJ2-7, with 7 nucleotides matching TRBD1. The CDR3 is 14 residues long. Germline trimming cut 3 bases from V and 7 bases from J; bases unmatched to any gene: 9. Germline CDR1 is MNHEY and CDR2 is SMNVEV (reference sequence). The CDR3 here is CASSLLGQVREQYF. DNA of the CDR3: TGTGCCAGCAGTTTGTTAGGACAGGTCCGGGAGCAGTACTTC.

V is TRBV29-1 and J is TRBJ1-2; D possibly corresponds to TRBD1 (6 bases). The CDR3 contains 14 residues. Per the germline V gene, CDR1 is SQVTM and CDR2 is ANQGSEA. V shed 0 bases and J shed 4 bases, with 12 bases lying between them. The CDR3 DNA is TGCAGCGTTGAAGAAGAGGGGGGTGCCTATGGCTACACCTTC. Its protein is CSVEEEGGAYGYTF.

The genes are TRBV4-1 and TRBJ1-5, with a weak D call TRBD1 (6 bases). V dropped 2 bases and J dropped 0 bases, with 14 bases sitting between them. CDR1 and CDR2 (germline): MGHRA, YSYEKL. This CDR3 spans 17 amino acids. The CDR3 protein is CASSQPQGVYSNQPQHF. CDR3 nucleotide sequence: TGCGCCAGCAGCCAACCACAGGGAGTTTATAGCAATCAGCCCCAGCATTTT.

Comment on this clone: Its ends do not fully match the called genes, so a read error is possible. The rearrangement links TRBV29-1 to TRBJ2-1; 10 bases are shared with TRBD2. Germline lookup yields CDR1 SQVTM and CDR2 ANQGSEA. The CDR3 totals 19 residues. CDR3 amino acids: CSVLGTSGIKILSYDEQFF. The CDR3 nucleotides read TGCAGCGTTCTAGGCACTAGCGGGATCAAGATCCTGTCCTACGATGAGCAGTTCTTC.

The chain links TRBV27 to TRBJ1-1; 12 bases are a match to TRBD1. V shed 5 bases, J shed 0 bases, and the junction held 13 bases outside the gene matches. Germline V gene sequence: CDR1 MNHEY, CDR2 SMNVEV (reference sequence). CDR3 length equals 19 residues. CDR3 bases: TGTGCCAGCAGTCCCGGGACAGGGGGCGCATTTAGGATGAACACTGAAGCTTTCTTT. It specifies CASSPGTGGAFRMNTEAFF.